The entry that follows covers one T cell receptor beta chain sequence. Its target is not known. The data were taken from a study of T cells expressing NK-cell markers. Background on the study: The TCR beta repertoires were obtained from sorted CD3+CD56+NKG2C+, CD3+CD56+NKG2C- and CD3+CD56-NKG2C+ T cells. Within the sequenced cohort of eight donors, seven exhibited HCMV seropositivity and one was seronegative. Study outcomes and limitations: Certain NKG2C+ T cell clones were expanded, and their HCMV specificity remained unclear. Topping the CD3+CD56-NKG2C+ fraction as well were these clonotypes, in a few donors.

For each CDR3 protein, TCRdb gives one entry from its re-call of the 5' RACE reads, without DNA. The specimen's table records about 260,000 distinct CDR3 sequences. Germline-derived CDR1 and CDR2 are SNHLY and FYNNEI. The CDR3 loop spans 16 amino acids. This rearrangement joins TRBV2 to TRBJ2-2; TCRdb selects TRBD1, and the lack of DNA leaves this call unchecked. What was sequenced was blood T cells: a sorted CD56 or NKG2C T cell subset, CD4+ or CD8+ T cells, or bulk PBMC T cells (not recorded which). The sequence came from a woman aged 18-69 years in good health. This chain's CDR3 is CASSELQGDSTGELFF.